This T cell receptor (beta chain) was captured by sequencing in a study of blood T cell repertoires in COVID-19. The repertoire was sequenced with immunoSEQ multiplex PCR; TCRdb's copy has only in-frame clones and lacks some. The table shows some 98,000 clones, with roughly 80% occurring only once. Germline CDR1 and CDR2: SEHNR and FQNEAQ (reference sequence). The CDR3 sequence is 11 residues long. V was clipped by 5 bases and J by 7 bases, with 8 bases between them. The TCR sequence derives from a man aged 65 to 79 with active or convalescent COVID-19. The chain is built from TRBV7-9 and TRBJ2-5; no firm D call. The sample taken for sequencing was peripheral blood. CDR3 protein: CASSRSGTQYF. The CDR3 DNA sequence: TGTGCCAGCAGCCGGTCCGGGACCCAGTACTTC.